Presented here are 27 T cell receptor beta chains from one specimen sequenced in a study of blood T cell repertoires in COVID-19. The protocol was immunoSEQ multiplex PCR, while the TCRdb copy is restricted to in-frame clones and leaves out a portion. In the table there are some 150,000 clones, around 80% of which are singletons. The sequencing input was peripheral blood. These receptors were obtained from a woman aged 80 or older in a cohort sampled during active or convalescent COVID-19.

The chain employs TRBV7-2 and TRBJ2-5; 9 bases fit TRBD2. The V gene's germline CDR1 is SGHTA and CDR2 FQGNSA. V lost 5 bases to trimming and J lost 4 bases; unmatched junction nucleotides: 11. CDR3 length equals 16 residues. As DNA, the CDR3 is TGTGCCAGCAGCCTCCAGGGGACTAGCTTTGGAGAGACCCAGTACTTC. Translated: CASSLQGTSFGETQYF. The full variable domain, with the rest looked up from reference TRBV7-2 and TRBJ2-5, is GAGVSQSPSNKVTEKGKDVELRCDPISGHTALYWYRQSLGQGLEFLIYFQGNSAPDKSGLPSDRFSAERTGGSVSTLTIQRTQQEDSAVYLCASSLQGTSFGETQYFGPGTRLLVL.

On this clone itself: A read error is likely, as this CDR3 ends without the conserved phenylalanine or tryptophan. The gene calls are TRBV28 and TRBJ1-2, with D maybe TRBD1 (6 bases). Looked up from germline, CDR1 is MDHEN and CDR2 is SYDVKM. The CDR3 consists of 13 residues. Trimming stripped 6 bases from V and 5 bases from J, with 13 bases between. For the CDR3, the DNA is TGTGCCAGCAGACAGGGTCTCGGGTATGGCTACACCCTC. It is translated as CASRQGLGYGYTL.

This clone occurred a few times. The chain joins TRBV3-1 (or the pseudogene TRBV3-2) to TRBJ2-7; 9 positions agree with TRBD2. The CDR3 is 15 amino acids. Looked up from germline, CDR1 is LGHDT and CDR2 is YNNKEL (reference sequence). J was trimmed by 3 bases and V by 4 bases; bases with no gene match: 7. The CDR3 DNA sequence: TGTGCCAGCAGCCCGTCAGGAGCGGGGGGCTACGAGCAGTACGTC. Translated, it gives CASSPSGAGGYEQYV.

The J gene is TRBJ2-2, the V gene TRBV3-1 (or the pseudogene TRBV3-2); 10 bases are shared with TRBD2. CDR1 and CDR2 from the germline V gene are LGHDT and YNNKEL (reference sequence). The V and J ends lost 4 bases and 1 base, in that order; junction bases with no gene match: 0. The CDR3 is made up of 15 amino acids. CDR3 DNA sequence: TGTGCCAGCAGCCGACTAGCGGGGAACACCGGGGAGCTGTTTTTT. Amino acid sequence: CASSRLAGNTGELFF.

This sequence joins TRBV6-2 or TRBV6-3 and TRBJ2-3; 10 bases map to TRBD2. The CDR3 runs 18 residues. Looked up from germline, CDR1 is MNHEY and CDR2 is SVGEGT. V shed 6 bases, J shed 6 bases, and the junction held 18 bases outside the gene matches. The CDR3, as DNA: TGTGCCAGCAGCCCCAGCCAGCGGGGGGGCCGTGGGAGGGATACGCAGTATTTT. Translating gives CASSPSQRGGRGRDTQYF.

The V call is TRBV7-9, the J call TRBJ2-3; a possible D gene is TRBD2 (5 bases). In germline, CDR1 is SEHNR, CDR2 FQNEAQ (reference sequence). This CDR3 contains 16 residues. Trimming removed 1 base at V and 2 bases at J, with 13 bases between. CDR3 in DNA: TGTGCCAGCAGCTTAGGGCGGGCCCCGGCCACAGATACGCAGTATTTT. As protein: CASSLGRAPATDTQYF.

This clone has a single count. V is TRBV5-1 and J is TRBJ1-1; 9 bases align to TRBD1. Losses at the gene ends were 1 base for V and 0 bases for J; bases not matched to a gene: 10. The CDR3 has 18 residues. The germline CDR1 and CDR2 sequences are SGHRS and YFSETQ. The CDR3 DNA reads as TGCGCCAGCAGCTTGCCGTCGGGACAGGGACATATGAACACTGAAGCTTTCTTT. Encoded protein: CASSLPSGQGHMNTEAFF.

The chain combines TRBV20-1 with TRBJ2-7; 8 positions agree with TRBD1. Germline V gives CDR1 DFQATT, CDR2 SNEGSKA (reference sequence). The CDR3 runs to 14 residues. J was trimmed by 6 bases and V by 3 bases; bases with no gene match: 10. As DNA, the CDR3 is TGCAGTGCTAGTAGGACAGGGAGTGTGGCCGAGCAGTACTTC. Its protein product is CSASRTGSVAEQYF.

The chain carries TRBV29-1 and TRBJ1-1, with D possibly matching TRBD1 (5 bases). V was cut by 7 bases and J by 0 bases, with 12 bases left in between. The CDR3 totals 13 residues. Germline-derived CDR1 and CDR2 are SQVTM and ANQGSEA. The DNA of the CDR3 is TGCAGCGCTATCAACAGGATGAACACTGAAGCTTTCTTT. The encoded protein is CSAINRMNTEAFF.

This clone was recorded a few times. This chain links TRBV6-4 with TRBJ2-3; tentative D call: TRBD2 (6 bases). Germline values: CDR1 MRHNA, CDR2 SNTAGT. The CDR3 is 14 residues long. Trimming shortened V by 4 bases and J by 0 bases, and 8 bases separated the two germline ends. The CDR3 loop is CASSAGVSTDTQYF. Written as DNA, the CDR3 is TGTGCCAGCAGTGCGGGGGTCAGCACAGATACGCAGTATTTT.

The CDR3 nucleotides read TGTGCCAGCAGTTTATCCAGGACAGGGACCGGGGAGCTGTTTTTT. Its protein product is CASSLSRTGTGELFF. The genes are TRBV28 and TRBJ2-2; 8 bases fit TRBD1. Germline trimming cut 1 base from V and 5 bases from J; bases unmatched to any gene: 3. The germline V gene encodes CDR1 MDHEN and CDR2 SYDVKM. The CDR3 spans 15 residues.

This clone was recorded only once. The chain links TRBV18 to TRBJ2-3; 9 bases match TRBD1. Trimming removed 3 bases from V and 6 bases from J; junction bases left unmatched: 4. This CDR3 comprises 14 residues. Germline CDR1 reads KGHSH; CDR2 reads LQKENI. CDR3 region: CASSPLDRGDTQYF. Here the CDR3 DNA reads TGTGCCAGCTCACCGCTAGACAGGGGGGATACGCAGTATTTT. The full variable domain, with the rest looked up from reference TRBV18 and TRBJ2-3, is NAGVMQNPRHLVRRRGQEARLRCSPMKGHSHVYWYRQLPEEGLKFMVYLQKENIIDESGMPKERFSAEFPKEGPSILRIQQVVRGDSAAYFCASSPLDRGDTQYFGPGTRLTVL.

In DNA, the CDR3 is TGTGCCAGCAGCCAAGACGTCAGTTATAACTATGGCTACACCTTC. It is translated as CASSQDVSYNYGYTF. This chain connects TRBV3-1 (or the pseudogene TRBV3-2) to TRBJ1-2; no clear D. Looked up from germline, CDR1 is LGHDT and CDR2 is YNNKEL (reference sequence). V gave up 0 bases and J gave up 1 base, with 9 bases separating them. This CDR3 spans 15 amino acids.

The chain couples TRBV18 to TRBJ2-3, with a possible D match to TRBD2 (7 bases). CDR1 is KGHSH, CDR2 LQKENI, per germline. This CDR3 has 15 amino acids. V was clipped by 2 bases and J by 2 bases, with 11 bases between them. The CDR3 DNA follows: TGTGCCAGCTCACCATGGGGGGGCCCCACAGATACGCAGTATTTT. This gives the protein CASSPWGGPTDTQYF.

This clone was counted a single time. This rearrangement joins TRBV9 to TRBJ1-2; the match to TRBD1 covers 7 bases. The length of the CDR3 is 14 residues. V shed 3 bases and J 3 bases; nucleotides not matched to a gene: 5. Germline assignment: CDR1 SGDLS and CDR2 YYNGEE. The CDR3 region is CASSARDSYYGYTF. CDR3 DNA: TGTGCCAGCAGCGCAAGGGACAGTTACTATGGCTACACCTTC. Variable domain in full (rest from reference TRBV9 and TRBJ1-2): DSGVTQTPKHLITATGQRVTLRCSPRSGDLSVYWYQQSLDQGLQFLIQYYNGEERAKGNILERFSAQQFPDLHSELNLSSLELGDSALYFCASSARDSYYGYTFGSGTRLTVV.

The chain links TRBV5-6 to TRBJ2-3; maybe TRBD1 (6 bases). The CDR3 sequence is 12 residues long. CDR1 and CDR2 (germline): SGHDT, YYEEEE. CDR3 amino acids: CVSGTSADTQYF. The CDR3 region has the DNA TGTGTATCGGGGACATCGGCAGATACGCAGTATTTT. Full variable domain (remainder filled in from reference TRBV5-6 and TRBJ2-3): DAGVTQSPTHLIKTRGQQVTLRCSPKSGHDTVSWYQQALGQGPQFIFQYYEEEERQRGNFPDRFSGHQFPNYSSELNVNALLLGDSALYLCVSGTSADTQYFGPGTRLTVL.

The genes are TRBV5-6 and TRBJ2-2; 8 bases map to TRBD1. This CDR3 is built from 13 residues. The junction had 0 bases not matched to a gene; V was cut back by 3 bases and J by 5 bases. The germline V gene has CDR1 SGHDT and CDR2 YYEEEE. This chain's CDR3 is CASSWTGTGELFF. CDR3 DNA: TGTGCCAGCAGCTGGACAGGGACCGGGGAGCTGTTTTTT.

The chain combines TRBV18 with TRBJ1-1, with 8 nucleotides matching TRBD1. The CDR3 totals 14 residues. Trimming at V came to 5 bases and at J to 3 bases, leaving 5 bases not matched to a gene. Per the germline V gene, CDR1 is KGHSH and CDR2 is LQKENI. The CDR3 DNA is TGTGCCAGCTCATCGACAGGGGAAGACACTGAAGCTTTCTTT. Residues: CASSSTGEDTEAFF.

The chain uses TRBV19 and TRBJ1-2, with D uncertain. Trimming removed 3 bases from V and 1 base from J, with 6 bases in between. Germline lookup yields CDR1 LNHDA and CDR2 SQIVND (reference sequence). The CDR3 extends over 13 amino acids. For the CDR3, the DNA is TGTGCCAGTAGTATTACGGGTAACTATGGCTACACCTTC. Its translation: CASSITGNYGYTF.

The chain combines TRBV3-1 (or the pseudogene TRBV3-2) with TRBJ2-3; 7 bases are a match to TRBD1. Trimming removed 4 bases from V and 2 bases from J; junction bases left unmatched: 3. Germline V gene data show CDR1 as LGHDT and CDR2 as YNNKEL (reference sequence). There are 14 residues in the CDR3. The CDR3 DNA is TGTGCCAGCAGCCCGACAGGGAACACAGATACGCAGTATTTT. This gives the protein CASSPTGNTDTQYF.

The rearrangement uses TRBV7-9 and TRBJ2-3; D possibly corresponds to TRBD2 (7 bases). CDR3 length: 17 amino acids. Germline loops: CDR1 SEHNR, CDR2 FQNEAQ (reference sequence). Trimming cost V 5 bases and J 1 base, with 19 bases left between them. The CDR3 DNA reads TGTGCCAGCAGCAACCGGTGGGGGGGCAGAGGCACAGATACGCAGTATTTT. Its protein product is CASSNRWGGRGTDTQYF. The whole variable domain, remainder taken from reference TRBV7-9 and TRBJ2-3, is DTGVSQNPRHKITKRGQNVTFRCDPISEHNRLYWYRQTLGQGPEFLTYFQNEAQLEKSRLLSDRFSAERPKGSFSTLEIQRTEQGDSAMYLCASSNRWGGRGTDTQYFGPGTRLTVL.

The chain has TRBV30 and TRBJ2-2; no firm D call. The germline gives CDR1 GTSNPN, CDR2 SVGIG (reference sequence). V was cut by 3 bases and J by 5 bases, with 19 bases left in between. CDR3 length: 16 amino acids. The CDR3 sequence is CAWSFSRVTSTGELFF. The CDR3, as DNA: TGTGCCTGGAGCTTTAGCCGGGTAACGAGTACCGGGGAGCTGTTTTTT.

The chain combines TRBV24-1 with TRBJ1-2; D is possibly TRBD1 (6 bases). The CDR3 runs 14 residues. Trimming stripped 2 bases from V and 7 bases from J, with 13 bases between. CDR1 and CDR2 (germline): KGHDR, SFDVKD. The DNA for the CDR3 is TGTGCCACCAGTGATTCAAGGGCAGGGGTTGGCTACACCTTC. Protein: CATSDSRAGVGYTF.

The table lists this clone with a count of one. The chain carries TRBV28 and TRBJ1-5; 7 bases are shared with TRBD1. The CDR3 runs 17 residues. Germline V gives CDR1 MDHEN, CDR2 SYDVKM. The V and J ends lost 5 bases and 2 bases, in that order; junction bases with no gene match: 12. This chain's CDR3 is CASSRQGSVWGNQPQHF. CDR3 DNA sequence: TGTGCCAGCAGTCGACAGGGATCTGTTTGGGGCAATCAGCCCCAGCATTTT.

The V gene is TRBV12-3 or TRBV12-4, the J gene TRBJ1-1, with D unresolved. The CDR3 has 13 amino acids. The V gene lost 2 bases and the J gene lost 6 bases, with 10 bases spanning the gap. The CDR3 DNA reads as TGTGCCAGCAGTTTAAGGCGCGGGGCTGAAGCTTTCTTT. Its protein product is CASSLRRGAEAFF.

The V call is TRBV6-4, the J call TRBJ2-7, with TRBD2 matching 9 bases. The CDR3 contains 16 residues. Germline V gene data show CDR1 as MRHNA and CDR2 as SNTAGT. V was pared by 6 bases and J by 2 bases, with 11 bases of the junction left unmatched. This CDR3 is CASRYSGGWTPYEQYV. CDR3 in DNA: TGTGCCAGCAGATATAGCGGGGGATGGACCCCCTACGAGCAGTACGTC.

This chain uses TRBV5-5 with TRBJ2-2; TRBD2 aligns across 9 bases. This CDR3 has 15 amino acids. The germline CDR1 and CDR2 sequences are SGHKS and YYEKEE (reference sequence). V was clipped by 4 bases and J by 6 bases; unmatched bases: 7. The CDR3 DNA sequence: TGTGCCAGCAGCCCGCGCGGGGGGGCTTCCGGGGAGCTGTTTTTT. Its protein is CASSPRGGASGELFF.